The following is a T cell receptor (beta chain) sequence with its context. Its antigen is undetermined. Each CDR3 protein gets one entry after TCRdb re-called the 5' RACE reads with MiXCR. This sample yields roughly 150,000 distinct CDR3 sequences, of which roughly 34% are seen a single time; 6% belongs to the top ten. The sample is drawn from a study of CD8 T cells in ankylosing spondylitis. Study-wide points: Matched ankylosing spondylitis synovial fluid reportedly contained a significantly enriched population of disease-linked clones. A TCR beta motif of 7 or 8 highly homologous variants appeared characteristic of ankylosing spondylitis blood. A CD8+ phenotype characterized the disease-linked clones, which were relatively rare in peripheral blood.

The TCR sequence derives from a male donor with ankylosing spondylitis. Sequenced: synovial fluid, either unsorted or a sorted T cell fraction (not recorded which).

The CDR3 DNA is TGTGCCAGCAGTCTAAATGGGGTGTCGAGAACAGATACGCAGTATTTT. Translating it yields CASSLNGVSRTDTQYF. The rearrangement joins TRBV6-1 to TRBJ2-3; D unresolved. CDR1 is MNHNS and CDR2 is SASEGT in the germline V gene. The CDR3 totals 16 residues. The germline V and J ends were trimmed by 5 bases and 3 bases, with 18 bases remaining between them.